Shown below are 14 T cell receptor beta chains from a single sample sequenced in a study of cytomegalovirus exposure and HLA in healthy donors. TCRdb keeps only in-frame clones here, not all; method: immunoSEQ multiplex PCR. The sample carries 76,000 or so clones, 94% recorded once. The sequenced sample consisted of PBMCs. These TCRs come from a woman under 30 in good health and CMV-seropositive.

This clone was observed a handful of times. The chain links TRBV27 to TRBJ2-7; TRBD1 might be the D (6 bases). The length of the CDR3 is 15 residues. V lost 3 bases, J lost 2 bases, and 14 bases lay in between. The germline gives CDR1 MNHEY, CDR2 SMNVEV (reference sequence). As DNA, the CDR3 is TGTGCCAGCAGTTTGAGGGGGACCAGCCCCTACGAGCAGTACTTC. The encoded protein is CASSLRGTSPYEQYF.

This chain uses TRBV29-1 with TRBJ2-3; D is possibly TRBD2 (6 bases). This CDR3 is built from 15 residues. Looked up from germline, CDR1 is SQVTM and CDR2 is ANQGSEA. Trimming took 7 bases from V and 2 from J, leaving 19 bases between them. The DNA for the CDR3 is TGCAGCGCCCCCCGGAGCGGGTCCAACACAGATACGCAGTATTTT. Protein: CSAPRSGSNTDTQYF.

In this sample, this clone turned up once. CDR3 DNA sequence: TGTGCCAGTAGGCGGACAGGGGGAGCTAACTATGGCTACACCTTC. Protein: CASRRTGGANYGYTF. V is TRBV19 and J is TRBJ1-2; 10 bases line up with TRBD1. In germline, CDR1 is LNHDA, CDR2 SQIVND (reference sequence). Unmatched junction bases numbered 4, after V lost 6 bases and J lost 0 bases. The length of the CDR3 is 15 residues.

V gene TRBV7-2 combines with J gene TRBJ2-7; the match to TRBD1 covers 8 bases. The germline V gene encodes CDR1 SGHTA and CDR2 FQGNSA. Trimming took 5 bases from V and 3 from J; bases not matched to a gene: 9. The CDR3 extends over 15 amino acids. CDR3 in DNA: TGTGCCAGCAGCACCCAGGGACAGGAAGACTACGAGCAGTACTTC. Translation gives CASSTQGQEDYEQYF.

The chain recombines TRBV19 with TRBJ2-4, with TRBD1 as a possible D gene (5 bases). V was clipped by 4 bases and J by 2 bases, with 12 bases between them. This CDR3 has 15 amino acids. The germline gives CDR1 LNHDA, CDR2 SQIVND (reference sequence). CDR3 bases: TGTGCCAGTAGTACCCAGGGTTATCCCAAAAACATTCAGTACTTC. It is translated as CASSTQGYPKNIQYF.

The V and J genes are TRBV7-8 and TRBJ2-5; 8 bases agree with TRBD2. The CDR3 has 17 amino acids. The V segment lost 3 bases and the J segment 2 bases; nucleotides outside the gene matches: 11. Germline CDR1 and CDR2: SGHVS and FQNEAQ. This chain's CDR3 is CASSFRTSRGLQETQYF. The CDR3 DNA reads TGTGCCAGCAGCTTCAGGACTAGCCGTGGGCTACAAGAGACCCAGTACTTC.

The V and J genes are TRBV18 and TRBJ1-1; no reliable D call. V lost 3 bases and J 0 bases, leaving 11 bases between the germline ends. The CDR3 has 15 residues. Looked up from germline, CDR1 is KGHSH and CDR2 is LQKENI. CDR3 sequence (DNA): TGTGCCAGCTCACCGGTATTGCAGATGAACACTGAAGCTTTCTTT. Protein: CASSPVLQMNTEAFF.

This clone is a singleton in its sample. The V call is TRBV11-2, the J call TRBJ2-3; 9 positions match TRBD1. Germline lookup yields CDR1 SGHAT and CDR2 FQNNGV. The CDR3 runs 17 residues. J lost 1 base, V lost 1 base, and 6 bases had no gene match. CDR3 residues: CASSLGGQGIRTDTQYF. CDR3 coding DNA: TGTGCCAGCAGCTTAGGAGGACAGGGGATACGCACAGATACGCAGTATTTT.

V and J are TRBV25-1 and TRBJ1-4; D is undetermined. The length of the CDR3 is 13 residues. V lost 6 bases and J lost 2, with 7 bases in between. Germline values: CDR1 MGHDK, CDR2 SYGVNS. For the CDR3, the DNA is TGTGCCAGCAGAGTGAGGACTAATGAAAAACTGTTTTTT. This gives the protein CASRVRTNEKLFF.

The chain carries TRBV4-2 and TRBJ1-6, with no clear D. Trimming stripped 4 bases from V and 6 bases from J, with 7 bases between. CDR3 length equals 13 residues. CDR1 and CDR2 (germline): LGHNA, YNFKEQ. CDR3 sequence: CASSLEFNSPLHF. Written as DNA, the CDR3 is TGTGCCAGCAGCCTTGAGTTTAATTCACCCCTCCACTTT.

The rearrangement links TRBV7-3 to TRBJ2-1; TRBD2 agrees at 10 bases. CDR3 length: 15 residues. Trimming cost V 5 bases and J 4 bases; bases outside gene matches: 5. Germline V gene data show CDR1 as SGHTA and CDR2 as FQGTGA. The CDR3 loop reads CASSRGLAPYNEQFF. The DNA of the CDR3 is TGTGCCAGCAGCAGGGGACTAGCGCCTTACAATGAGCAGTTCTTC.

The rearrangement uses TRBV27 and TRBJ1-5, with unresolved D. The CDR3 loop spans 14 amino acids. Trimming took 9 bases from V and 4 from J, leaving 16 bases between them. Germline V lookup: CDR1 MNHEY, CDR2 SMNVEV (reference sequence). Here the CDR3 reads CASQDAPGNQPQHF. The CDR3 DNA reads as TGTGCCAGTCAGGACGCTCCGGGGAATCAGCCCCAGCATTTT.

This chain links TRBV28 with TRBJ1-2; the D gene is possibly TRBD1 (5 bases). This CDR3 is built from 15 residues. Germline lookup yields CDR1 MDHEN and CDR2 SYDVKM. Trimming left V 5 bases short and J 6 bases short, with 19 bases between. The DNA of the CDR3 is TGTGCCAGCAGTCCCAGGGACTTAGGTAGGAATGGCTACACCTTC. Its protein is CASSPRDLGRNGYTF.

This clone was found once. The rearrangement uses TRBV18 and TRBJ1-3, with 12 bases aligning to TRBD1. After removal of 4 bases from V and 2 bases from J, the junction contained 18 bases not matched to a gene. The germline gives CDR1 KGHSH, CDR2 LQKENI. This CDR3 region has 21 residues. The CDR3 is CASSHLAAGTGGALAGNTIYF. CDR3 in DNA: TGTGCCAGCTCACACCTCGCCGCCGGGACAGGGGGCGCGCTAGCTGGAAACACCATATATTTT.